The 17 T cell receptor beta chains presented below share a single source sample, sequenced in a study of glioma-infiltrating T cells. Using RNA template, CDR3s of TCR alpha and beta were amplified with iRepertoire arm-PCR. TCRdb itself ran the multiplex PCR reads through MiXCR, one entry per CDR3 protein. The data show approximately 110,000 distinct CDR3 sequences, 25% to 30% seen once. Sequenced input: glioma tissue, nonneoplastic brain tissue, or PBMCs (not recorded which). The receptors originated from a human donor with low-grade glioma or glioblastoma, undergoing nonglioma brain surgery, or in good health (not recorded which).

This sequence joins TRBV29-1 and TRBJ2-1; D might be TRBD1 (6 bases). The ends were cut back, 5 bases at V and 8 bases at J, with 10 bases in the middle. Per the germline V gene, CDR1 is SQVTM and CDR2 is ANQGSEA. This CDR3 has 11 residues. The CDR3 sequence: CSVSDSHEQFF. In DNA form, the CDR3 reads TGCAGCGTTTCGGACAGCCATGAGCAGTTCTTC.

Regarding this clonotype: This may be a read error: a much more frequent sequence differs by one nucleotide. This sequence joins TRBV5-1 and TRBJ2-7, with 11 bases identical to TRBD1. Germline-derived CDR1 and CDR2 are SGHRS and YFSETQ. This CDR3 has 15 amino acids. CDR3 region: CASSHPGQGDYKQYF. The CDR3 nucleotides read TGCGCCAGCAGCCACCCGGGACAGGGGGACTACAAGCAGTACTTC.

At least ten counts were recorded for this clonotype. The genes are TRBV6-1 and TRBJ2-7; TRBD1 aligns across 7 bases. The germline V gene has CDR1 MNHNS and CDR2 SASEGT. CDR3 length equals 15 residues. V lost 6 bases to trimming and J lost 0 bases; unmatched junction nucleotides: 8. CDR3 sequence: CASSPGTASSYEQYF. The CDR3 DNA reads TGTGCCAGCAGCCCCGGGACAGCTAGCTCCTACGAGCAGTACTTC.

This clonotype was recorded at least ten times. V usage is TRBV2 and J usage is TRBJ2-3; perhaps D is TRBD1 or TRBD2 (5 bases each). V shed 6 bases and J shed 0 bases, with 10 bases lying between them. CDR3 length: 14 residues. The germline V gene has CDR1 SNHLY and CDR2 FYNNEI. For the CDR3, the DNA is TGTGCCAGCAGCGGGACGGCTAGCACAGATACGCAGTATTTT. This codes for CASSGTASTDTQYF. Complete variable domain (other parts from reference TRBV2 and TRBJ2-3): EPEVTQTPSHQVTQMGQEVILRCVPISNHLYFYWYRQILGQKVEFLVSFYNNEISEKSEIFDDQFSVERPDGSNFTLKIRSTKLEDSAMYFCASSGTASTDTQYFGPGTRLTVL.

About this clonotype: A much bigger clone sits one base away, suggesting this may be a read error. V and J are TRBV18 and TRBJ2-1; D may be TRBD1 (6 bases). Per germline, CDR1 KGHSH and CDR2 LQKENI. The CDR3 spans 15 residues. V dropped 0 bases and J dropped 10 bases, with 16 bases sitting between them. CDR3 protein: CASSPPQGPRGEQFF. The CDR3 nucleotides read TGTGCCAGCTCACCACCCCAGGGACCGAGGGGGGAGCAGTTCTTC. Drawing the rest from reference TRBV18 and TRBJ2-1, the complete variable domain is NAGVMQNPRHLVRRRGQEARLRCSPMKGHSHVYWYRQLPEEGLKFMVYLQKENIIDESGMPKERFSAEFPKEGPSILRIQQVVRGDSAAYFCASSPPQGPRGEQFFGPGTRLTVL.

This clonotype was found many times. This sequence joins TRBV20-1 and TRBJ1-5; the match to TRBD1 covers 8 bases. This CDR3 is built from 13 residues. V dropped 5 bases and J dropped 3; count of bases not matched to a gene: 3. In germline, CDR1 is DFQATT, CDR2 SNEGSKA (reference sequence). The CDR3 DNA sequence: TGCAGTGCTGGACAGGGCGCCAATCAGCCCCAGCATTTT. Residues: CSAGQGANQPQHF.

In this sample, this clonotype turned up many times. The V and J genes are TRBV6-2 or TRBV6-3 and TRBJ1-2; D uncertain. CDR1 and CDR2 (germline): MNHEY, SVGEGT. The CDR3 contains 14 residues. The V gene lost 6 bases and the J gene lost 6 bases, with 17 bases spanning the gap. CDR3 bases: TGTGCCAGCAGCCGCGACGGCCGGGCGGATGGCTACACCTTC. This encodes CASSRDGRADGYTF.

This chain connects TRBV4-2 to TRBJ2-1; TRBD2 matches at 8 bases. The CDR3 sequence is 17 residues long. Germline-derived CDR1 and CDR2 are LGHNA and YNFKEQ. The junction had 12 bases not matched to a gene; V was cut back by 0 bases and J by 8 bases. The CDR3 DNA is TGTGCCAGCAGCCAAGAGCCAGCGGGGGACCGGACGGATGAGCAGTTCTTC. Its translation: CASSQEPAGDRTDEQFF.

This clonotype showed up many times. This chain connects TRBV24-1 to TRBJ2-1; D might be TRBD2 (7 bases). The V end lost 0 bases, the J end lost 9 bases, and 8 bases lay between the germline ends. The CDR3 has 13 residues. Germline loops: CDR1 KGHDR, CDR2 SFDVKD. CDR3 DNA: TGTGCCACCAGTGATTTGCGGGGGGCTGAGCAGTTCTTC. Its translation: CATSDLRGAEQFF.

There are many counts of this clonotype. This chain connects TRBV5-1 to TRBJ2-7, with unresolved D. Germline values: CDR1 SGHRS, CDR2 YFSETQ. The CDR3 extends over 16 amino acids. With 1 base removed from V and 0 bases from J, the gap between germline ends came to 14 bases. In DNA, the CDR3 is TGCGCCAGCAGCTTGAATCTGGCCACGATCTCCTACGAGCAGTACTTC. It is translated as CASSLNLATISYEQYF.

This clonotype has at least ten counts. This chain uses TRBV27 with TRBJ1-4, with D tentatively TRBD1 (5 bases). The CDR3 length is 16 residues. Between the trimmed V and J ends, which lost 5 bases and 6 bases, there was a span of 19 bases. Per the germline V gene, CDR1 is MNHEY and CDR2 is SMNVEV (reference sequence). The CDR3 nucleotides read TGTGCCAGCAGTGCCCGATGGAGGGACGTCGATGAAAAACTGTTTTTT. This gives the protein CASSARWRDVDEKLFF.

Many counts were recorded for this clonotype. This chain connects TRBV4-2 to TRBJ2-5; no clear D. The V gene lost 0 bases and the J gene lost 2 bases, with 13 bases spanning the gap. Per the germline V gene, CDR1 is LGHNA and CDR2 is YNFKEQ. This CDR3 is 16 amino acids long. The CDR3 reads CASSQDEGLLQETQYF. The CDR3 nucleotides are TGTGCCAGCAGCCAAGATGAAGGCCTCCTGCAAGAGACCCAGTACTTC.

Details on this clonotype: A clone one base away is much larger, so this may be a read error. Here the CDR3 DNA reads TGTGCCGGCAGCTCGAAACTCTATGGCTACACCTTC. This gives the protein CAGSSKLYGYTF. V is TRBV11-2 and J is TRBJ1-2; no clear D. The CDR3 is 12 residues long. Germline CDR1 reads SGHAT; CDR2 reads FQNNGV. The full variable domain, rest sourced from reference TRBV11-2 and TRBJ1-2, is EAGVAQSPRYKIIEKRQSVAFWCNPISGHATLYWYQQILGQGPKLLIQFQNNGVVDDSQLPKDRFSAERLKGVDSTLKIQPAKLEDSAVYLCAGSSKLYGYTFGSGTRLTVV.

Note on this clonotype: This may stem from a read error, because a much larger clone lies one nucleotide away. This sequence joins TRBV7-6 and TRBJ2-1; the match to TRBD2 covers 14 bases. With V trimmed by 10 bases and J by 0 bases, 8 bases remained unmatched. CDR1 is SGHVS and CDR2 is FNYEAQ in the germline V gene. This CDR3 has 17 residues. CDR3 DNA: TGTGCCATCAGGCAGGGACTAGCGGGAGCCTCCTACAATGAGCAGTTCTTC. This codes for CAIRQGLAGASYNEQFF.

In nucleotides, the CDR3 is TGCAGCGGCCTAGGGACTATTGGCTACACCTTC. This sequence encodes CSGLGTIGYTF. V usage is TRBV29-1 and J usage is TRBJ1-2, with D possibly matching TRBD1 (5 bases). Trimming pared 7 bases from V and 7 bases from J, leaving 13 bases between. The CDR3 totals 11 residues. Per germline, CDR1 SQVTM and CDR2 ANQGSEA.

Comments on this clonotype: This clone may be a read error of a much larger clone one base away. The genes are TRBV7-8 and TRBJ2-5, with 8 bases that match TRBD2. The germline CDR1 and CDR2 sequences are SGHVS and FQNEAQ. This CDR3 contains 15 residues. In DNA form, the CDR3 reads TGTGACAGCGTCCTTGGACTAGCCCTACAAGAGACCCAGTACTTC. Translated: CDSVLGLALQETQYF. Combining the CDR3 with reference TRBV7-8 and TRBJ2-5 gives the whole variable domain GAGVSQSPRYKVAKRGQDVALRCDPISGHVSLFWYQQALGQGPEFLTYFQNEAQLDKSGLPSDRFFAERPEGSVSTLKIQRTQQEDSAVYLCDSVLGLALQETQYFGPGTRLLVL.

This clonotype was observed at least ten times. CDR3 in amino acids: CSASSRGRSSYEQYF. As DNA, the CDR3 is TGCAGTGCTAGTAGCCGCGGGAGGTCGTCCTACGAGCAGTACTTC. The chain recombines TRBV20-1 with TRBJ2-7; 8 bases are shared with TRBD2. This CDR3 contains 15 residues. V gave up 3 bases and J gave up 1 base; unmatched junction bases: 8. The germline V gene encodes CDR1 DFQATT and CDR2 SNEGSKA (reference sequence).